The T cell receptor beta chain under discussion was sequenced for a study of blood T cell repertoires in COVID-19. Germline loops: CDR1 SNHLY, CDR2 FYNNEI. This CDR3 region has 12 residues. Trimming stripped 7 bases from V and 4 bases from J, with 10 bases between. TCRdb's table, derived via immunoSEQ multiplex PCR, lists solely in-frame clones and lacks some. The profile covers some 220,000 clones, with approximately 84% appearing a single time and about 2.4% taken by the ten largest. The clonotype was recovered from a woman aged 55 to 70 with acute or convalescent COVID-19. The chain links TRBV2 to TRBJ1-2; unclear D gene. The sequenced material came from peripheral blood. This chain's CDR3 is CASKRAAYGYTF. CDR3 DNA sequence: TGTGCCAGCAAGAGGGCTGCCTATGGCTACACCTTC.